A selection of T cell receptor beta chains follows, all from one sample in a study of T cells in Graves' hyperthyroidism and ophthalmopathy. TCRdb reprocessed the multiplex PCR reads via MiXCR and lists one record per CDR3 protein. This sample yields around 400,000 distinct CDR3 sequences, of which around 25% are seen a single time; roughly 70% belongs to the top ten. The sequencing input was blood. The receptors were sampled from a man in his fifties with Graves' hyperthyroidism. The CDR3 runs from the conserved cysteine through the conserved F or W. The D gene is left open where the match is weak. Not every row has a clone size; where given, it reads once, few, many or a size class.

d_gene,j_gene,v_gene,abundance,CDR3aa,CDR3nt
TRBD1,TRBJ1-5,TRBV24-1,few,CATSDFSRDRERNQPQHF,TGTGCCACCAGTGATTTCTCCCGAGACAGGGAGCGCAATCAGCCCCAGCATTTT
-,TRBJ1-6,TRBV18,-,CASSAEEVQFGSPLHF,TGTGCCAGCTCAGCCGAAGAAGTCCAATTTGGTTCACCCCTCCACTTT
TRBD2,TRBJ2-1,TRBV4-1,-,CASSQTGLAVNEQFF,TGCGCCAGCAGCCAAACGGGACTAGCGGTCAATGAGCAGTTCTTC
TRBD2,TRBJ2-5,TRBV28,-,CASSFRLAGGETQYF,TGTGCCAGCAGTTTTCGGCTAGCGGGAGGGGAGACCCAGTACTTC
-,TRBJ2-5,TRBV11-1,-,CASSLDTQETQYF,TGTGCCAGCAGCTTGGATACCCAAGAGACCCAGTACTTC
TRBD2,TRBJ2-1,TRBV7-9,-,CASSLLAGGRDNEQFF,TGTGCCAGCAGCTTACTAGCGGGAGGGCGGGACAATGAGCAGTTCTTC
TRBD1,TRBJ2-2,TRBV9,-,CASSVERKGTANTGELFF,TGTGCCAGCAGCGTAGAACGGAAAGGGACAGCGAACACCGGGGAGCTGTTTTTT
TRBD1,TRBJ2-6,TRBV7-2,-,CASSLAAGQESSGANVLTF,TGTGCCAGCAGCTTAGCGGCGGGACAGGAGAGCTCTGGGGCCAACGTCCTGACTTTC
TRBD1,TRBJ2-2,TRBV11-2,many,CASSLRGQGNTGELFF,TGTGCCAGCAGCTTACGGGGACAGGGGAACACCGGGGAGCTGTTTTTT
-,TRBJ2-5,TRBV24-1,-,CATSDFPGTDLETQYF,TGTGCCACCAGTGATTTTCCCGGGACGGATTTAGAGACCCAGTACTTC
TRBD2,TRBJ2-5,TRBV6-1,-,CASTHAPGLAGTQYF,TGTGCCAGCACCCACGCACCGGGACTAGCTGGGACCCAGTACTTC
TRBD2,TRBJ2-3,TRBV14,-,CASSQVLAGGSTQYF,TGTGCCAGCAGCCAAGTATTAGCGGGAGGAAGCACGCAGTATTTT
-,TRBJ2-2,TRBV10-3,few,CAISGTLGTGELFF,TGTGCCATCAGTGGGACCTTAGGCACCGGGGAGCTGTTTTTT
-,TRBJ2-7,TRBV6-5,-,CASSSRLDSYEQYF,TGTGCCAGCAGTTCCCGACTAGATTCCTACGAGCAGTACTTC
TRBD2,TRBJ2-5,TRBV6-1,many,CASSVLAGLETQYF,TGTGCCAGCAGTGTACTAGCGGGTTTAGAGACCCAGTACTTC